These 8 T cell receptor beta chains were sequenced from one sample in a study of blood T cell repertoires in COVID-19. Generated by immunoSEQ multiplex PCR, the TCRdb table keeps only in-frame clones and is missing some. The sample lists more than 200,000 clones, 75% to 90% occurring once. The material sequenced was peripheral blood. The receptor set was obtained from a man in his forties with acute or convalescent COVID-19.

This chain joins TRBV6-2 or TRBV6-3 and TRBJ1-5; no clear D gene. The germline CDR1 and CDR2 sequences are MNHEY and SVGEGT. Trimming removed 2 bases at V and 6 bases at J, with 11 bases between. The CDR3 runs 14 residues. CDR3 amino acids: CASSYDKGGQPQHF. DNA of the CDR3: TGTGCCAGCAGTTACGATAAGGGAGGTCAGCCCCAGCATTTT.

V is TRBV12-3 or TRBV12-4 and J is TRBJ2-2; D gene unclear. CDR3 length equals 13 residues. V lost 6 bases, J lost 5 bases, and 10 bases lay in between. This CDR3 reads CASRLRLTGELFF. The DNA of the CDR3 is TGTGCCAGCAGACTGAGGTTGACCGGGGAGCTGTTTTTT.

V gene TRBV2 combines with J gene TRBJ2-3; 13 bases fit TRBD2. The CDR3 loop spans 17 amino acids. CDR1 SNHLY and CDR2 FYNNEI come from the germline V gene. Losses at the gene ends were 8 bases for V and 0 bases for J; bases not matched to a gene: 8. The CDR3 reads CASDRTSGGFSTDTQYF. The CDR3 DNA follows: TGTGCCAGCGACAGGACTAGCGGGGGATTTAGCACAGATACGCAGTATTTT.

The chain links TRBV7-8 to TRBJ1-1; TRBD1 matches at 9 bases. This CDR3 has 16 residues. The germline gives CDR1 SGHVS, CDR2 FQNEAQ. Trimming removed 0 bases from V and 10 bases from J; junction bases left unmatched: 12. As DNA, the CDR3 is TGTGCCAGCAGCTTAGCATGGGGTAGTGGGACAGGGATAGCTTTCTTT. It codes for CASSLAWGSGTGIAFF.

CDR3 bases: TGTGCCAGCAGCCAAGCTGTCGCACTAGCGGGAGACACCGGGGAGCTGTTTTTT. Its protein is CASSQAVALAGDTGELFF. The chain couples TRBV3-1 (or the pseudogene TRBV3-2) to TRBJ2-2; TRBD2 matches 11 bases. In germline, CDR1 is LGHDT, CDR2 YNNKEL (reference sequence). The CDR3 contains 18 residues. Unmatched junction bases numbered 7, after V lost 1 base and J lost 3 bases.

The chain joins TRBV12-5 to TRBJ2-1; TRBD2 is a possible D gene (6 bases). CDR1 is LGHNT, CDR2 FRNRAP, per germline. CDR3 size: 15 residues. With 0 bases removed from V and 10 bases from J, the gap between germline ends came to 16 bases. CDR3 bases: TGTGCTAGTGGTTTGGTATTAGCGGAGCCGGGGGAGCAGTTCTTC. Translating gives CASGLVLAEPGEQFF.

The chain employs TRBV4-1 and TRBJ2-3, with TRBD1 matching 7 bases. This CDR3 is 15 amino acids long. V shed 1 base and J 4 bases; nucleotides not matched to a gene: 5. The germline V gene encodes CDR1 MGHRA and CDR2 YSYEKL. The CDR3 region is CASSQAGQSADTQYF. The CDR3 DNA reads as TGCGCCAGCAGCCAAGCGGGACAGAGCGCAGATACGCAGTATTTT.

V and J are TRBV4-1 and TRBJ1-1; D might be TRBD1 (6 bases). Deletions cut 1 base from V and 5 bases from J, with 14 bases between. CDR3 size: 15 residues. Germline V CDR1 and CDR2: MGHRA, YSYEKL. The CDR3 is CASSQGRRGATEAFF. The CDR3 DNA sequence: TGCGCCAGCAGCCAAGGAAGGCGGGGGGCAACTGAAGCTTTCTTT.